The 8 T cell receptor beta chains below all came from one sample that was sequenced in a study of siplizumab effects on memory and regulatory T cells. The table came from immunoSEQ multiplex PCR; TCRdb's copy has only in-frame clones and leaves some out. The table has about 40,000 clones, around 92% seen once. The sequenced material came from naive CD4+ T cells sorted from blood. Receptors were obtained from a human donor in good health.

This clone was seen only once. The chain has TRBV30 and TRBJ2-5; D is unclear. The J call could be wrong; TRBJ2-7 is a better fit for the DNA end. Germline V gene data show CDR1 as GTSNPN and CDR2 as SVGIG (reference sequence). The CDR3 extends over 11 amino acids. The CDR3 sequence: CAWSSAYEQYF. The DNA for the CDR3 is TGTGCCTGGAGCAGCGCGTACGAGCAGTACTTC.

This chain joins TRBV5-5 and TRBJ2-2, with TRBD1 as a possible D gene (6 bases). The CDR3 spans 15 residues. The V end lost 4 bases, the J end lost 6 bases, and 16 bases lay between the germline ends. CDR1 is SGHKS and CDR2 is YYEKEE in the germline V gene (reference sequence). The CDR3 sequence: CASSPTDSWAGELFF. The CDR3 nucleotides read TGTGCCAGCAGCCCAACGGACAGCTGGGCCGGGGAGCTGTTTTTT.

The chain uses TRBV2 and TRBJ2-5; possible D gene TRBD2, 6 bases. V was clipped by 8 bases and J by 9 bases, with 10 bases between them. Germline V lookup: CDR1 SNHLY, CDR2 FYNNEI. The CDR3 has 10 residues. The CDR3: CASGWEAQYF. As DNA, the CDR3 is TGTGCCAGCGGGTGGGAGGCCCAGTACTTC.

V gene TRBV11-2 combines with J gene TRBJ2-1; no clear D gene. This CDR3 has 13 residues. Trimming pared 0 bases from V and 6 bases from J, leaving 6 bases between. CDR1 is SGHAT and CDR2 is FQNNGV in the germline V gene. The CDR3 DNA sequence: TGTGCCAGCAGCTTAGATCTGAGCAATGAGCAGTTCTTC. This encodes CASSLDLSNEQFF. The variable domain in full, completed from reference TRBV11-2 and TRBJ2-1, reads EAGVAQSPRYKIIEKRQSVAFWCNPISGHATLYWYQQILGQGPKLLIQFQNNGVVDDSQLPKDRFSAERLKGVDSTLKIQPAKLEDSAVYLCASSLDLSNEQFFGPGTRLTVL.

The chain uses TRBV18 and TRBJ1-1; D is undetermined. Germline CDR1 is KGHSH and CDR2 is LQKENI. The CDR3 length is 14 residues. Deletions cut 3 bases from V and 0 bases from J, with 8 bases between. As DNA, the CDR3 is TGTGCCAGCTCACCGGGTAACATGAACACTGAAGCTTTCTTT. This translates into CASSPGNMNTEAFF.

The chain carries TRBV10-3 and TRBJ2-3; D may be TRBD2 (7 bases). The V and J ends lost 0 bases and 4 bases respectively, with 14 bases between them. The germline V gene encodes CDR1 ENHRY and CDR2 SYGVKD. The CDR3 length is 16 residues. The DNA for the CDR3 is TGTGCCATCAGTGAGTCGAAAGTAGGGGGGGCAGATACGCAGTATTTT. Protein product: CAISESKVGGADTQYF.

CDR3 in amino acids: CASYSGTSGTGELFF. CDR3 coding DNA: TGTGCCAGCTACTCCGGGACTAGCGGCACCGGGGAGCTGTTTTTT. The J gene is TRBJ2-2, the V gene TRBV6-6; 11 nucleotides match TRBD2. Germline V gene data show CDR1 as MNHNY and CDR2 as SVGAGI (reference sequence). J lost 4 bases, V lost 8 bases, and 6 bases had no gene match. The CDR3 loop spans 15 amino acids.

The chain recombines TRBV19 with TRBJ2-5, with a tentative D call TRBD2 (5 bases). CDR3 length equals 14 residues. The germline V gene has CDR1 LNHDA and CDR2 SQIVND (reference sequence). The V and J ends lost 0 bases and 4 bases respectively, with 9 bases between them. Here the CDR3 reads CASSIDQAGETQYF. The CDR3 region has the DNA TGTGCCAGTAGTATAGATCAGGCGGGAGAGACCCAGTACTTC.